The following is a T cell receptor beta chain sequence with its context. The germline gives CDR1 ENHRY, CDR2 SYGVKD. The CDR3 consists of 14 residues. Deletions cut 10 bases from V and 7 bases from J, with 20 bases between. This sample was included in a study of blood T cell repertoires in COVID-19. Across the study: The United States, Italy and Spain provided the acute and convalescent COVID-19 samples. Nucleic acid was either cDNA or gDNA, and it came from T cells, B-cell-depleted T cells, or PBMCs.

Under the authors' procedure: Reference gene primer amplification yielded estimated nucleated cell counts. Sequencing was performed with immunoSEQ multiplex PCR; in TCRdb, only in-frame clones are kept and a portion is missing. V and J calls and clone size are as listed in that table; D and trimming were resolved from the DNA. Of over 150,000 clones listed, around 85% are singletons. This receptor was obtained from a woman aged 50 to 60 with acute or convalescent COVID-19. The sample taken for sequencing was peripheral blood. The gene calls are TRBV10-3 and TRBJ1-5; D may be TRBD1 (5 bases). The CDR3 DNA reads TGTGCCACCAGGGCGCTGCCGGAGGGACAGCCCCAGCATTTT. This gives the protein CATRALPEGQPQHF.